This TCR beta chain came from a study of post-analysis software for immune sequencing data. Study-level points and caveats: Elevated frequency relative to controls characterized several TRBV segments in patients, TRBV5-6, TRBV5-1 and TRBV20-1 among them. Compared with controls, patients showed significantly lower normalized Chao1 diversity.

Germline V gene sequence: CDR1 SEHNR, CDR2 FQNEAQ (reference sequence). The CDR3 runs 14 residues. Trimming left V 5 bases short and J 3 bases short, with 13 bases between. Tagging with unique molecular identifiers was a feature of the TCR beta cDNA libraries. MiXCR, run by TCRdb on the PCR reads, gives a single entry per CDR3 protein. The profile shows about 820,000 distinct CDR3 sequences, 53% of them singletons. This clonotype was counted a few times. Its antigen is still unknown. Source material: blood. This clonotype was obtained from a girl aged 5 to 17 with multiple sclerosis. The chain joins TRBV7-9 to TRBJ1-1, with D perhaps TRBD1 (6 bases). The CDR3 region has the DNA TGTGCCAGCAGCCCACAGGGTGAGGACACTGAAGCTTTCTTT. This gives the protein CASSPQGEDTEAFF.